This is a list of T cell receptor beta chains from one sample in a study of CD8 T cells in ankylosing spondylitis. TCRdb passed the 5' RACE reads through MiXCR, listing each CDR3 protein once. This sample has around 280,000 distinct CDR3 sequences; around 19% occur once, and the top ten carry roughly 7.3%. Sequences were obtained from blood, either unsorted or a sorted T cell fraction (not recorded which). All receptors derive from a male donor with ankylosing spondylitis or in good health (not recorded which). The CDR3 runs from the conserved cysteine through the conserved F or W. D genes are given only for firm matches. The listing skips clone size in some rows; elsewhere it reads once, few, many or a size class.

CDR3 length: 15; V gene: TRBV7-7; J gene: TRBJ2-5; D gene: .; clone size: .; CDR3 protein: CASSLEYSRQETQYF; CDR3 DNA: TGTGCTAGCAGCTTAGAATACAGCCGCCAAGAGACCCAGTACTTC
CDR3 length: 15; V gene: TRBV7-3; J gene: TRBJ1-2; D gene: TRBD1; clone size: .; CDR3 protein: CASSPRDRGDNGYTF; CDR3 DNA: TGTGCCAGCAGCCCAAGGGACAGGGGTGACAATGGCTACACCTTC
CDR3 length: 18; V gene: TRBV5-1; J gene: TRBJ2-3; D gene: TRBD2; clone size: .; CDR3 protein: CASSKGLAGVFPTDTQYF; CDR3 DNA: TGCGCCAGCAGCAAGGGACTAGCGGGAGTGTTTCCCACAGATACGCAGTATTTT
CDR3 length: 14; V gene: TRBV29-1; J gene: TRBJ2-1; D gene: TRBD1; clone size: .; CDR3 protein: CSVLGQVRYNEQFF; CDR3 DNA: TGCAGCGTCCTAGGACAGGTCCGTTACAATGAGCAGTTCTTC
CDR3 length: 13; V gene: TRBV6-1; J gene: TRBJ2-5; D gene: TRBD2; clone size: once; CDR3 protein: CATALAGKETRYF; CDR3 DNA: TGTGCCACAGCGCTAGCGGGAAAAGAGACCCGGTACTTC
CDR3 length: 14; V gene: TRBV6-1; J gene: TRBJ1-2; D gene: TRBD1; clone size: few; CDR3 protein: CASSDRTGRYGYTF; CDR3 DNA: TGTGCCAGCAGTGACCGGACAGGGCGGTATGGCTACACCTTC
CDR3 length: 14; V gene: TRBV6-1; J gene: TRBJ1-3; D gene: TRBD1; clone size: .; CDR3 protein: CASRQDRGGNTIYF; CDR3 DNA: TGTGCCAGCAGACAGGACAGGGGCGGAAACACCATATATTTT
CDR3 length: 15; V gene: TRBV7-9; J gene: TRBJ2-3; D gene: .; clone size: few; CDR3 protein: CASSLDRVYTDTQYF; CDR3 DNA: TGTGCCAGCAGCTTAGATCGGGTATACACAGATACGCAGTATTTT
CDR3 length: 18; V gene: TRBV10-3; J gene: TRBJ2-1; D gene: TRBD2; clone size: many; CDR3 protein: CAISESSSGLFSYNEQFF; CDR3 DNA: TGTGCCATCAGTGAGTCGAGCTCGGGACTATTTTCCTACAATGAGCAGTTCTTC
CDR3 length: 15; V gene: TRBV12-3/TRBV12-4; J gene: TRBJ2-2; D gene: .; clone size: .; CDR3 protein: CASSLTSAWTGELFF; CDR3 DNA: TGTGCCAGCAGTTTAACCAGTGCGTGGACCGGGGAGCTGTTTTTT
CDR3 length: 18; V gene: TRBV5-1; J gene: TRBJ2-1; D gene: TRBD1; clone size: .; CDR3 protein: CASNIGTGTGGNYNEQFF; CDR3 DNA: TGCGCCAGCAACATTGGAACTGGGACAGGGGGAAACTACAATGAGCAGTTCTTC
CDR3 length: 18; V gene: TRBV7-8; J gene: TRBJ2-3; D gene: TRBD2; clone size: many; CDR3 protein: CASSLFRTSGSGTDTQYF; CDR3 DNA: TGTGCCAGCAGCTTATTTCGCACTAGCGGGAGTGGGACAGATACGCAGTATTTT
CDR3 length: 13; V gene: TRBV20-1; J gene: TRBJ1-2; D gene: .; clone size: .; CDR3 protein: CSARPSGGYGYTF; CDR3 DNA: TGCAGTGCTAGGCCGTCGGGTGGCTATGGCTACACCTTC
CDR3 length: 17; V gene: TRBV5-1; J gene: TRBJ2-1; D gene: TRBD2; clone size: .; CDR3 protein: CASSPMSGTRPYNEQFF; CDR3 DNA: TGCGCCAGCAGCCCCATGTCCGGGACTAGACCGTACAATGAGCAGTTCTTC
CDR3 length: 12; V gene: TRBV15; J gene: TRBJ1-2; D gene: .; clone size: many; CDR3 protein: CATSRHAYGYTF; CDR3 DNA: TGTGCCACCAGCAGACATGCCTATGGCTACACCTTC